Below, 27 T cell receptor beta chains from the same sample are listed, as sequenced in a study of Graves' ophthalmopathy and Graves' hyperthyroidism. TCR beta CDR3 regions were amplified from RNA transcripts. A first-round RT-PCR used HTBI primers, followed by a second-round multiplex PCR. TCRdb re-derived calls from the multiplex PCR reads in MiXCR, one entry per CDR3 protein. The sample lists approximately 540,000 distinct CDR3 sequences, roughly 39% occurring once. Sequencing was performed on peripheral blood or thyroid tissue (not recorded which). The origin of the receptors is an adult man with Graves' hyperthyroidism.

The genes are TRBV29-1 and TRBJ2-1; D is uncertain. The CDR3 consists of 13 residues. The V end was cut by 1 base, the J end by 8 bases, with 12 bases between. The germline CDR1 and CDR2 sequences are SQVTM and ANQGSEA. The CDR3: CSVEAEFGDEQFF. CDR3 sequence (DNA): TGCAGCGTTGAAGCAGAATTTGGGGATGAGCAGTTCTTC.

The V call is TRBV19, the J call TRBJ1-3; no clear D gene. CDR1 LNHDA and CDR2 SQIVND come from the germline V gene (reference sequence). The CDR3 contains 17 residues. Trimming cost V 5 bases and J 0 bases, with 17 bases left between them. The CDR3 DNA is TGTGCCAGTAGTCTCCAAGGAACATTCAGCTCTGGAAACACCATATATTTT. Amino acid sequence: CASSLQGTFSSGNTIYF.

This clonotype has at least ten counts. The chain links TRBV20-1 to TRBJ1-2; TRBD1 matches 7 bases. Germline values: CDR1 DFQATT, CDR2 SNEGSKA (reference sequence). The length of the CDR3 is 14 residues. Trimming cost V 0 bases and J 2 bases; bases outside gene matches: 3. The CDR3 nucleotides are TGCAGTGCTAGAGACGGAGGGGGCAACTATGGCTACACCTTC. Translation gives CSARDGGGNYGYTF.

This clonotype was found many times. The chain is built from TRBV20-1 and TRBJ1-4, with TRBD1 matching 7 bases. CDR3 length equals 13 residues. Germline-derived CDR1 and CDR2 are DFQATT and SNEGSKA (reference sequence). J was trimmed by 6 bases and V by 5 bases; bases with no gene match: 6. The chain's CDR3 is CSAYRGRDEKLFF. The CDR3 DNA is TGCAGTGCTTACAGGGGTAGGGATGAAAAACTGTTTTTT.

This clonotype was recorded only once. V gene TRBV5-1 combines with J gene TRBJ2-3, with TRBD2 matching 7 bases. Germline values: CDR1 SGHRS, CDR2 YFSETQ. With 0 bases clipped from V and 0 bases from J, the junction kept 4 bases outside the gene matches. The CDR3 extends over 16 amino acids. The CDR3 DNA sequence: TGCGCCAGCAGCTTGGCGGGACTAACAAGCACAGATACGCAGTATTTT. Its translation: CASSLAGLTSTDTQYF.

The table lists this clonotype with many counts. J is TRBJ2-5 and V is TRBV4-2; 9 bases line up with TRBD2. There are 16 residues in the CDR3. CDR1 is LGHNA, CDR2 YNFKEQ, per germline. Trimming removed 1 base from V and 5 bases from J; junction bases left unmatched: 8. The CDR3 coding sequence is TGTGCCAGCAGCCAAGGGTCCGCGGGAGGGCAGGAGACCCAGTACTTC. It is translated as CASSQGSAGGQETQYF.

The chain recombines TRBV27 with TRBJ2-5; a weak D match, TRBD1 (6 bases). Germline CDR1 MNHEY, CDR2 SMNVEV (reference sequence). The length of the CDR3 is 17 residues. V was shortened by 6 bases and J by 2 bases, with 22 bases between the two germline ends. Here the CDR3 DNA reads TGTGCCAGCAGCCGACCCCCCGGGGCAGGGGATCAAGAGACCCAGTACTTC. Its protein is CASSRPPGAGDQETQYF.

This clonotype has more than one count but fewer than ten. The genes are TRBV4-2 and TRBJ2-7, with D possibly being TRBD1 or TRBD2 (5 bases each). The CDR3 totals 18 residues. The V and J ends lost 0 bases and 4 bases respectively, with 22 bases between them. CDR1 and CDR2 (germline): LGHNA, YNFKEQ. This chain's CDR3 is CASSQDEGLPGRPYEQYF. The CDR3 DNA follows: TGTGCCAGCAGCCAAGATGAGGGGCTTCCGGGACGACCGTACGAGCAGTACTTC.

The chain links TRBV11-2 to TRBJ1-5; weak D call: TRBD1 (5 bases). Germline CDR1 and CDR2: SGHAT and FQNNGV. This CDR3 has 16 residues. The V gene lost 4 bases and the J gene lost 11 bases, with 24 bases spanning the gap. The CDR3: CASSSTSGTYQETQHF. For the CDR3, the DNA is TGTGCCAGCAGCTCGACTAGCGGGACCTATCAAGAGACCCAGCATTTT. Full variable domain (remainder filled in from reference TRBV11-2 and TRBJ1-5): EAGVAQSPRYKIIEKRQSVAFWCNPISGHATLYWYQQILGQGPKLLIQFQNNGVVDDSQLPKDRFSAERLKGVDSTLKIQPAKLEDSAVYLCASSSTSGTYQETQHFGDGTRLSIL.

V usage is TRBV29-1 and J usage is TRBJ2-6; a possible D gene is TRBD2 (6 bases). V lost 6 bases to trimming and J lost 4 bases, with 10 bases between them. Germline CDR1 is SQVTM and CDR2 is ANQGSEA. The CDR3 runs 13 residues. The CDR3 DNA is TGCAGCGTAAGAACTAGCGGGGCCAACGTCCTGACTTTC. Amino acids: CSVRTSGANVLTF.

This clonotype was seen only a few times. J is TRBJ2-6 and V is TRBV2, with D perhaps matching TRBD1 or TRBD2 (5 bases each). The V end lost 5 bases, the J end lost 0 bases, and 20 bases lay between the germline ends. The CDR3 runs 19 residues. In germline, CDR1 is SNHLY, CDR2 FYNNEI. The CDR3 DNA reads TGTGCCAGCAGTCTAACTCGCCAGGGACCCATCTCTGGGGCCAACGTCCTGACTTTC. This translates into CASSLTRQGPISGANVLTF.

This clonotype was detected once. The CDR3 loop is CASSLELGRRDEQYF. The DNA for the CDR3 is TGTGCCAGCAGCTTGGAATTGGGGCGCCGGGACGAGCAGTACTTC. This rearrangement joins TRBV5-4 to TRBJ2-7, with D maybe TRBD1 (5 bases). From germline, CDR1 is SGHNT and CDR2 YYREEE (reference sequence). With 0 bases removed from V and 5 bases from J, the gap between germline ends came to 15 bases. The length of the CDR3 is 15 residues.

The chain carries TRBV7-2 and TRBJ2-5; D remains unclear. This CDR3 has 15 amino acids. Germline CDR1 is SGHTA and CDR2 is FQGNSA. Between the trimmed V and J ends, which lost 3 bases and 7 bases, there was a span of 18 bases. DNA of the CDR3: TGTGCCAGCAGCTTGGGAACGGCCCTGGAAGGGACCCAGTACTTC. Translated: CASSLGTALEGTQYF.

Many counts were recorded for this clonotype. The V gene is TRBV10-3, the J gene TRBJ2-2; no definite D call. Germline V gene data show CDR1 as ENHRY and CDR2 as SYGVKD. V gave up 5 bases and J gave up 14 bases, with 21 bases separating them. This CDR3 spans 14 amino acids. The CDR3 nucleotides are TGTGCCATCAGTATCTCCGGGCCCACCGCCGTCCTGTTTTTT. Its protein is CAISISGPTAVLFF.

The V gene is TRBV10-3, the J gene TRBJ1-2; a possible D gene is TRBD1 (6 bases). CDR1 is ENHRY and CDR2 is SYGVKD in the germline V gene. The CDR3 is 14 residues long. Trimming took off 7 bases at V and 5 bases at J, with 17 bases between the two ends. The CDR3 nucleotides are TGTGCCATCACCAGTACAGGGACGGAATATGGCTACACCTTC. Translating gives CAITSTGTEYGYTF.

J is TRBJ2-2 and V is TRBV20-1, with D unclear. This CDR3 contains 11 residues. Looked up from germline, CDR1 is DFQATT and CDR2 is SNEGSKA (reference sequence). V lost 0 bases to trimming and J lost 4 bases, with 0 bases between them. The CDR3 nucleotides read TGCAGTGCTAGAGACACCGGGGAGCTGTTTTTT. Amino acid sequence: CSARDTGELFF.

This clonotype appeared a few times. V usage is TRBV7-9 and J usage is TRBJ1-4; D is uncertain. The CDR3 consists of 15 residues. Germline CDR1 reads SEHNR; CDR2 reads FQNEAQ (reference sequence). Trimming cost V 3 bases and J 8 bases, with 16 bases left between them. This CDR3 is CASSFKSTRGEKLFF. In nucleotides, the CDR3 is TGTGCCAGCAGCTTTAAGTCAACTCGAGGCGAAAAACTGTTTTTT.

This clonotype was observed many times. The gene calls are TRBV7-3 and TRBJ1-6; 8 bases align to TRBD1. Germline CDR1 SGHTA, CDR2 FQGTGA. J lost 10 bases, V lost 5 bases, and 7 bases had no gene match. The CDR3 is 14 amino acids. CDR3 coding DNA: TGTGCCAGCAGCCGGACAGGGAGAGTCTCACCCCTCCACTTT. Protein product: CASSRTGRVSPLHF.

This chain connects TRBV2 to TRBJ2-7, with TRBD2 identical over 9 bases. TRBJ2-1 matches the DNA end more closely, so the J call is doubtful. The germline V gene encodes CDR1 SNHLY and CDR2 FYNNEI. This CDR3 comprises 15 residues. Here the CDR3 reads CASSEFAGGQFEQFF. As DNA, the CDR3 is TGTGCCAGCAGTGAGTTTGCGGGGGGGCAGTTTGAGCAGTTCTTC.

V and J are TRBV7-2 and TRBJ1-3, with 9 bases lining up with TRBD1. V shed 5 bases, J shed 8 bases, and the junction held 13 bases outside the gene matches. This CDR3 is 16 amino acids long. Germline CDR1 reads SGHTA; CDR2 reads FQGNSA. The DNA of the CDR3 is TGTGCCAGCAGCGTTAGCACAGGGGGCTATGGCTACACCATATATTTT. Translating it yields CASSVSTGGYGYTIYF.

To note about this clonotype: A read error may account for a junction end that differs from germline. The chain is built from TRBV18 and TRBJ1-6; TRBD1 might be the D (5 bases). The CDR3 has 14 amino acids. The V gene's germline CDR1 is KGHSH and CDR2 LQKENI. The CDR3 DNA follows: TGTGCCAGCCCACCAAGGGGCCAGAATTCACCCCTCCACTTT. Translated, it gives CASPPRGQNSPLHF. Full variable domain (missing parts from reference TRBV18 and TRBJ1-6): NAGVMQNPRHLVRRRGQEARLRCSPMKGHSHVYWYRQLPEEGLKFMVYLQKENIIDESGMPKERFSAEFPKEGPSILRIQQVVRGDSAAYFCASPPRGQNSPLHFGNGTRLTVT.

This chain connects TRBV28 to TRBJ2-7; TRBD1 agrees at 8 bases. J lost 3 bases, V lost 10 bases, and 11 bases had no gene match. The CDR3 has 14 residues. The V gene's germline CDR1 is MDHEN and CDR2 SYDVKM. In nucleotides, the CDR3 is TGTGCCACCGTCCGGACAGGGATCGACTACGAGCAGTACTTC. As protein: CATVRTGIDYEQYF.

There are many counts of this clonotype. This sequence joins TRBV6-5 and TRBJ1-4, with TRBD1 as a possible D gene (5 bases). The length of the CDR3 is 13 residues. Trimming removed 5 bases at V and 8 bases at J, with 12 bases between. Germline lookup yields CDR1 MNHEY and CDR2 SVGAGI. Written as DNA, the CDR3 is TGTGCCAGCAGTGAAGGCAGGGAAGAAAAACTGTTTTTT. It encodes CASSEGREEKLFF.

The rearrangement links TRBV29-1 to TRBJ1-2; no clear D. The CDR3 loop spans 13 amino acids. CDR1 is SQVTM and CDR2 is ANQGSEA in the germline V gene. V was pared by 5 bases and J by 0 bases, with 10 bases between. The CDR3 DNA is TGCAGCGTTCCCCCCGGGACTAACTATGGCTACACCTTC. Translated: CSVPPGTNYGYTF. Looking up the rest from reference TRBV29-1 and TRBJ1-2 gives the full variable domain: SAVISQKPSRDICQRGTSLTIQCQVDSQVTMMFWYRQQPGQSLTLIATANQGSEATYESGFVIDKFPISRPNLTFSTLTVSNMSPEDSSIYLCSVPPGTNYGYTFGSGTRLTVV.

This clonotype appeared many times. The CDR3 DNA follows: TGTGCCAGCAGCTTGACGGGTAGCGGGAGTGCGTACGAGCAGTACTTC. As protein: CASSLTGSGSAYEQYF. The chain is built from TRBV5-5 and TRBJ2-7, with 9 bases that match TRBD2. CDR1 is SGHKS, CDR2 YYEKEE, per germline (reference sequence). J lost 4 bases, V lost 1 base, and 9 bases had no gene match. CDR3 length equals 16 residues.

The V call is TRBV12-3 or TRBV12-4, the J call TRBJ1-2, with a possible D match to TRBD1 (5 bases). The V end was cut by 5 bases, the J end by 0 bases, with 13 bases between. The CDR3 is made up of 15 amino acids. CDR3 loop: CASSRQQTANYGYTF. In DNA form, the CDR3 reads TGTGCCAGCAGTCGACAGCAGACCGCTAACTATGGCTACACCTTC.

This clonotype was seen ten or more times. V and J are TRBV20-1 and TRBJ2-2; unclear D gene. V was pared by 2 bases and J by 8 bases, with 9 bases between. CDR1 is DFQATT and CDR2 is SNEGSKA in the germline V gene (reference sequence). The CDR3 totals 12 residues. The CDR3 nucleotides are TGCAGTGCTAGATACTTAACTGGGGAGCTGTTTTTT. Protein sequence: CSARYLTGELFF.